Listed here are 16 T cell receptor beta chains from one sample, sequenced in a study of blood T cell repertoires in COVID-19. Sequenced by immunoSEQ multiplex PCR; TCRdb stores in-frame clones only, minus some. Of fewer than 300,000 clones listed, more than 75% are singletons. Sequenced: peripheral blood. The receptors were sampled from a man aged 40-49 years who had recovered from COVID-19.

J is TRBJ1-1 and V is TRBV2, with a tentative D call TRBD1 (6 bases). The CDR3 consists of 14 residues. CDR1 and CDR2 from the germline V gene are SNHLY and FYNNEI. V lost 2 bases and J lost 1, with 8 bases in between. CDR3 protein: CASSETGSNTEAFF. CDR3 bases: TGTGCCAGCAGTGAAACAGGGTCGAACACTGAAGCTTTCTTT.

CDR3 in DNA: TGTGCCAGCAGCTCAAGGGGACTAGCGGGAACTGAGCAGTTCTTC. It encodes CASSSRGLAGTEQFF. The chain couples TRBV14 to TRBJ2-1, with TRBD2 matching over 13 bases. Germline CDR1 reads SGHDN; CDR2 reads FVKESK. Unmatched junction bases numbered 7, after V lost 5 bases and J lost 9 bases. The CDR3 sequence is 15 residues long.

The chain links TRBV7-9 to TRBJ2-1, with 7 positions matching TRBD1. This CDR3 has 15 residues. V shed 1 base and J 2 bases; nucleotides not matched to a gene: 2. CDR1 is SEHNR and CDR2 is FQNEAQ in the germline V gene (reference sequence). CDR3 residues: CASSLGGGPYNEQFF. The CDR3, as DNA: TGTGCCAGCAGCTTAGGAGGGGGCCCCTACAATGAGCAGTTCTTC.

The rearrangement uses TRBV14 and TRBJ2-4; perhaps TRBD2 as D (6 bases). The CDR3 is made up of 17 amino acids. V was shortened by 2 bases and J by 0 bases, with 14 bases between the two germline ends. Per the germline V gene, CDR1 is SGHDN and CDR2 is FVKESK. The chain's CDR3 is CASSQRNYGGAKNIQYF. The CDR3 DNA sequence: TGTGCCAGCAGCCAAAGGAACTACGGGGGAGCCAAAAACATTCAGTACTTC.

For the CDR3, the DNA is TGTGCCAGCAGCCCATACCATTCAATTAGACAGGGGGCTAACTACAATGAGCAGTTCTTC. Protein: CASSPYHSIRQGANYNEQFF. The chain joins TRBV9 to TRBJ2-1; 10 bases match TRBD1. Germline lookup yields CDR1 SGDLS and CDR2 YYNGEE. CDR3 length: 20 amino acids. After removal of 4 bases from V and 3 bases from J, the junction contained 19 bases not matched to a gene.

The rearrangement uses TRBV6-5 and TRBJ2-7; 8 bases fit TRBD1. Trimming removed 2 bases from V and 0 bases from J; junction bases left unmatched: 3. The CDR3 is made up of 15 amino acids. From germline, CDR1 is MNHEY and CDR2 SVGAGI. CDR3 in amino acids: CASSYPGGGSYEQYF. The CDR3 DNA reads as TGTGCCAGCAGTTACCCAGGGGGCGGCTCCTACGAGCAGTACTTC.

The chain joins TRBV6-5 to TRBJ1-3, with a weak D call TRBD1 (5 bases). The CDR3 sequence is 12 residues long. Germline V gives CDR1 MNHEY, CDR2 SVGAGI. Trimming stripped 6 bases from V and 8 bases from J, with 11 bases between. For the CDR3, the DNA is TGTGCCAGCAGCCAGGGTGGGGACACCATATATTTT. This translates into CASSQGGDTIYF.

The gene calls are TRBV11-2 and TRBJ2-1, with 10 bases matching TRBD2. V was clipped by 1 base and J by 2 bases; unmatched bases: 2. Looked up from germline, CDR1 is SGHAT and CDR2 is FQNNGV. CDR3 length equals 16 residues. CDR3 region: CASSLGLAGAYNEQFF. Written as DNA, the CDR3 is TGTGCCAGCAGCTTAGGGCTAGCGGGGGCCTACAATGAGCAGTTCTTC.

The chain combines TRBV5-3 with TRBJ2-7; 13 bases agree with TRBD2. TRBV5-3 counts as an open reading frame of uncertain function. The CDR3 sequence is 17 residues long. V gave up 0 bases and J gave up 2 bases; unmatched junction bases: 5. The CDR3 protein is CARSLAGTSGVAYEQYF. CDR3 DNA sequence: TGTGCCAGAAGCTTGGCCGGGACTAGCGGGGTAGCCTACGAGCAGTACTTC.

The chain has TRBV6-5 and TRBJ1-3; D not certain. The V gene's germline CDR1 is MNHEY and CDR2 SVGAGI. The germline V and J ends were trimmed by 6 bases and 4 bases, with 13 bases remaining between them. This CDR3 has 14 amino acids. The CDR3 sequence: CASREGPRGNTIYF. The CDR3 DNA reads as TGTGCCAGCAGAGAGGGTCCGAGGGGAAACACCATATATTTT.

The chain combines TRBV7-2 with TRBJ1-2; maybe TRBD1 (5 bases). Trimming took off 2 bases at V and 6 bases at J, with 13 bases between the two ends. Germline V gene sequence: CDR1 SGHTA, CDR2 FQGNSA. The CDR3 has 14 amino acids. The CDR3, as DNA: TGTGCCAGCAGCTTAACCAGGGTATCCAATGGCTACACCTTC. It translates to CASSLTRVSNGYTF. The variable domain in full, with the rest retrieved from reference TRBV7-2 and TRBJ1-2, is GAGVSQSPSNKVTEKGKDVELRCDPISGHTALYWYRQSLGQGLEFLIYFQGNSAPDKSGLPSDRFSAERTGGSVSTLTIQRTQQEDSAVYLCASSLTRVSNGYTFGSGTRLTVV.

This clone came up a few times. The gene calls are TRBV7-2 and TRBJ1-5, with a weak D call TRBD1 (5 bases). CDR3 length: 14 residues. Germline CDR1 SGHTA, CDR2 FQGNSA. Between the trimmed V and J ends, which lost 1 base and 7 bases, there was a span of 11 bases. CDR3 nucleotide sequence: TGTGCCAGCAGCTTAGGCCCCCAGGGACAGCCCCAGCATTTT. Protein sequence: CASSLGPQGQPQHF.

CDR3 region: CASSYNTGQGFHEQFF. Here the CDR3 DNA reads TGTGCCAGCAGCTACAACACGGGACAGGGATTCCATGAGCAGTTCTTC. This chain links TRBV11-2 with TRBJ2-1; 9 positions match TRBD1. With V trimmed by 4 bases and J by 8 bases, 12 bases remained unmatched. The germline gives CDR1 SGHAT, CDR2 FQNNGV. CDR3 length: 16 residues. Variable domain in full (rest from reference TRBV11-2 and TRBJ2-1): EAGVAQSPRYKIIEKRQSVAFWCNPISGHATLYWYQQILGQGPKLLIQFQNNGVVDDSQLPKDRFSAERLKGVDSTLKIQPAKLEDSAVYLCASSYNTGQGFHEQFFGPGTRLTVL.

This clone was seen a few times. The chain employs TRBV30 and TRBJ1-6; the D is unclear. Germline V CDR1 and CDR2: GTSNPN, SVGIG (reference sequence). V was trimmed by 3 bases and J by 9 bases, leaving 12 bases between them. The CDR3 contains 13 residues. CDR3 amino acids: CAWRADLSSPLHF. For the CDR3, the DNA is TGTGCCTGGAGGGCAGATCTCTCTTCACCCCTCCACTTT. The full variable domain, completed using reference TRBV30 and TRBJ1-6, is SQTIHQWPATLVQPVGSPLSLECTVEGTSNPNLYWYRQAAGRGLQLLFYSVGIGQISSEVPQNLSASRPQDRQFILSSKKLLLSDSGFYLCAWRADLSSPLHFGNGTRLTVT.

V usage is TRBV6-1 and J usage is TRBJ1-2; no clear D gene. The V end lost 0 bases, the J end lost 7 bases, and 12 bases lay between the germline ends. The CDR3 runs to 14 residues. CDR1 and CDR2 from the germline V gene are MNHNS and SASEGT. CDR3 region: CASSEAAGSFGYTF. DNA of the CDR3: TGTGCCAGCAGTGAAGCTGCGGGAAGTTTTGGCTACACCTTC.

This clone was recorded once. The chain couples TRBV5-1 to TRBJ2-7; 7 nucleotides match TRBD1. Germline values: CDR1 SGHRS, CDR2 YFSETQ. V was pared by 3 bases and J by 4 bases, with 4 bases of the junction left unmatched. The CDR3 is 13 amino acids. CDR3 residues: CASSSGTVYEQYF. The CDR3 DNA follows: TGCGCCAGCAGCTCCGGGACAGTTTACGAGCAGTACTTC. Based on the CDR3 plus reference TRBV5-1 and TRBJ2-7, the full variable domain is KAGVTQTPRYLIKTRGQQVTLSCSPISGHRSVSWYQQTPGQGLQFLFEYFSETQRNKGNFPGRFSGRQFSNSRSEMNVSTLELGDSALYLCASSSGTVYEQYFGPGTRLTVT.